This is a list of T cell receptor beta chains from one sample in a study of cytomegalovirus exposure and HLA in healthy donors. Here immunoSEQ multiplex PCR was the method, and the copy in TCRdb shows in-frame clones only, minus some. Here the sample spans about 160,000 clones, about 80% being singletons. The sample consisted of PBMCs. These receptors came from a woman between 45 and 60 years old in good health and CMV-seropositive. CDR3s include the opening cysteine and the closing phenylalanine or tryptophan. The D gene is left open where the match is weak. Only some rows state a clone size, as once, few, many or a class for expanded clones.

>-|-|TRBJ2-5|TRBV4-1
TGCGCCAGCAGCCAAGATCTGAAGGCGGGGACCAAAGAGACCCAGTACTTC
CASSQDLKAGTKETQYF
>-|-|TRBJ2-3|TRBV7-2
TGTGCCAGCAGCTTAGCGGGAGTAGGATGGGATACGCAGTATTTT
CASSLAGVGWDTQYF
>-|-|TRBJ1-5|TRBV7-9
TGTGCCAGCAGCTTTCAGGGAGGACCCCAGCATTTT
CASSFQGGPQHF
>-|-|TRBJ1-2|TRBV29-1
TGCAGCGCCCAGGGTGATGGCTACACCTTC
CSAQGDGYTF
>-|-|TRBJ1-1|TRBV18
TGTGCCAGCTCACCTGTTCTAGGGGGAAGTGAAGCTTTCTTT
CASSPVLGGSEAFF
>-|TRBD1|TRBJ2-7|TRBV10-3
TGTGCCATCAGTGAAGAGGCAGGGGGCTTCGACGAGCAGTACTTC
CAISEEAGGFDEQYF
>-|-|TRBJ1-3|TRBV7-9
TGTACCAGCAGCTTGAGTCGAAACACCATATATTTT
CTSSLSRNTIYF
>few|-|TRBJ1-1|TRBV9
TGTGCCAGCAGCGTAGTAGGGGGGGCGTACACTGAAGCTTCCTTT
CASSVVGGAYTEASF
>-|-|TRBJ2-7|TRBV28
TGTGCCAGCAGGGGCGTCCACGCCTACGAGCAGTACTTC
CASRGVHAYEQYF
>-|-|TRBJ2-2|TRBV6-6
TGTGCCAGCAGTTACTCGGGACAACTCGGGGAGCTGTTTTTT
CASSYSGQLGELFF
>once|-|TRBJ2-3|TRBV18
TGTGCCAGCTCCGACCACGACAGGGATACGCAGTATTTT
CASSDHDRDTQYF
>-|-|TRBJ2-3|TRBV18
TGTGCCAGCTCACCAACAAGTGGCACAGATACGCAGTATTTT
CASSPTSGTDTQYF
>-|-|TRBJ2-1|TRBV4-1
TGCGCCAGCAGCCACCTACAGGGGGGGGATGAGCAGTTCTTC
CASSHLQGGDEQFF
>-|-|TRBJ1-1|TRBV6-1
TGTGCCAGCAGAGAGACCCCGTCGAGCGCTGAAGCTTTCTTT
CASRETPSSAEAFF
>few|-|TRBJ1-1|TRBV7-9
TGTGCCAGCAGCCCCTCCCGTGAGAGGGCTGAAGCTTTCTTT
CASSPSRERAEAFF
>-|-|TRBJ1-1|TRBV11-2
TGTGCCAGCAGCTTAACGGCCAGGGTGAGCACTGAAGCTTTCTTT
CASSLTARVSTEAFF
>-|-|TRBJ2-5|TRBV15
TGTGCCACCAGCTTGAGACTAGTGGATGAGACCCAGTACTTC
CATSLRLVDETQYF
>-|TRBD1|TRBJ1-4|TRBV5-1
TGCGCCAGCAGCCTAGGACAGGGAAATGAAAAACTGTTTTTT
CASSLGQGNEKLFF
>few|-|TRBJ2-1|TRBV6-5
TGTGCCAGCAGATCGACTAGTTACAATGAGCAGTTCTTC
CASRSTSYNEQFF
>-|-|TRBJ2-7|TRBV28
TGTGCCAGCAGTAGGAGGGGTGGCAGAAGCTACGAGCAGTACTTC
CASSRRGGRSYEQYF
>-|TRBD2|TRBJ2-7|TRBV2
TGTGCCATCGACCCACCTAGCGGAAACTACGAGCAGTACTTC
CAIDPPSGNYEQYF
>few|-|TRBJ2-7|TRBV5-1
TGCGCCAGCAGCGGGAGCTCCTACGAGCAGTACTTC
CASSGSSYEQYF